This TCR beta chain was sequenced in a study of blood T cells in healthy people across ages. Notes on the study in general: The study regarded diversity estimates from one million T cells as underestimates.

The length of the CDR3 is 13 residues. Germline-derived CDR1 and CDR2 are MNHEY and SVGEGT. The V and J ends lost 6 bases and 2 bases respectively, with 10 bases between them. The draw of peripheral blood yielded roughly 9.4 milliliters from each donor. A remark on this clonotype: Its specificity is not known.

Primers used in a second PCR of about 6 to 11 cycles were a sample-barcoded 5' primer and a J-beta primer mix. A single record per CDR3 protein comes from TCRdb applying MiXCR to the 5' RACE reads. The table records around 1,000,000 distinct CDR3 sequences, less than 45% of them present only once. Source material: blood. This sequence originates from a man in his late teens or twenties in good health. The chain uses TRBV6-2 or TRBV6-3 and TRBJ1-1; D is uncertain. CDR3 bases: TGTGCCAGCAGGAACGGCCATAACACTGAAGCTTTCTTT. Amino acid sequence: CASRNGHNTEAFF.